Listed here are 24 T cell receptor beta chains from one sample, sequenced in a study of response to subunit inactivated influenza vaccine (dated by TCRdb to 2016 to 2019). Preparation of the library involved RT-PCR. Sequencing used an Illumina HiSeq 2500. Through fastp at Q25 and MiXCR, TCRdb rebuilt clones from the public reads, retaining in-frame beta chains. Records with the same CDR3 protein are collapsed into one entry carrying the most frequent genes and DNA. For this sample there are 500,000 to 600,000 distinct CDR3 sequences; roughly 12% appear just once. The ten largest make up about a tenth of the sample. The starting material was PBMCs from blood, obtained on the day of vaccination. These receptors came from a man aged 45-60 years who received an inactivated influenza vaccine. Donor details come from another sample of the same person, matched by shared clones.

This clonotype was counted between two and nine times. The V gene is TRBV7-2, the J gene TRBJ2-7; D not resolved. With 2 bases removed from V and 5 bases from J, the gap between germline ends came to 16 bases. The germline V gene has CDR1 SGHTA and CDR2 FQGNSA. The CDR3 covers 15 residues. CDR3 sequence reads: CASSLKFEVIDEQYF. The CDR3 coding sequence is TGTGCCAGCAGCTTAAAATTTGAGGTTATAGACGAGCAGTACTTC.

A few counts support this clonotype. This chain connects TRBV20-1 to TRBJ2-2; 16 positions agree with TRBD2. The CDR3 is made up of 16 amino acids. V trimming: 6 bases; J trimming: 6 bases; junction bases outside the gene matches: 7. CDR1 DFQATT and CDR2 SNEGSKA come from the germline V gene (reference sequence). The CDR3 protein is CSAPGLAGGRSGELFF. DNA for the CDR3: TGCAGTGCGCCGGGACTAGCGGGGGGGCGGTCCGGGGAGCTGTTTTTT.

The rearrangement joins TRBV4-2 to TRBJ2-1; 8 positions agree with TRBD2. Germline lookup yields CDR1 LGHNA and CDR2 YNFKEQ. Losses at the gene ends were 0 bases for V and 4 bases for J; bases not matched to a gene: 8. The CDR3 has 17 residues. CDR3 amino acids: CASSQDVAAGAYNEQFF. The CDR3 DNA reads TGTGCCAGCAGCCAAGATGTGGCAGCGGGAGCGTACAATGAGCAGTTCTTC.

The chain carries TRBV25-1 and TRBJ1-2, with TRBD1 matching 7 bases. Losses at the gene ends were 0 bases for V and 4 bases for J; bases not matched to a gene: 8. The CDR3 runs to 16 residues. Germline-derived CDR1 and CDR2 are MGHDK and SYGVNS. In DNA form, the CDR3 reads TGTGCCAGCAGTGAATATACCCGACAGGGTATCTATGGCTACACCTTC. Encoded protein: CASSEYTRQGIYGYTF.

The CDR3 region is CASSTIYGYTF. The CDR3 DNA sequence: TGTGCCAGCAGTACGATATATGGCTACACCTTC. The chain combines TRBV28 with TRBJ1-2; no definite D call. This CDR3 comprises 11 residues. Germline CDR1 reads MDHEN; CDR2 reads SYDVKM. V was shortened by 5 bases and J by 5 bases, with 6 bases between the two germline ends.

This clonotype came up a few times. V usage is TRBV10-3 and J usage is TRBJ1-5, with D uncertain. CDR1 and CDR2 from the germline V gene are ENHRY and SYGVKD. This CDR3 contains 14 residues. Trimming took 2 bases from V and 4 from J, leaving 9 bases between them. CDR3 loop: CAISEDRKNQPQHF. CDR3 nucleotide sequence: TGTGCCATCAGTGAGGACCGAAAGAATCAGCCCCAGCATTTT.

This clonotype showed up just a few times. The genes are TRBV18 and TRBJ2-1; D is perhaps TRBD1 (6 bases). The CDR3 has 14 residues. Germline CDR1 reads KGHSH; CDR2 reads LQKENI. V was shortened by 5 bases and J by 3 bases, with 11 bases between the two germline ends. CDR3: CASSIQGRYNEQFF. For the CDR3, the DNA is TGTGCCAGCTCAATACAGGGACGCTACAATGAGCAGTTCTTC.

This clonotype has more than one count but fewer than ten. The J gene is TRBJ2-1, the V gene TRBV12-3 or TRBV12-4; 12 nucleotides agree with TRBD2. V gave up 4 bases and J gave up 5 bases; unmatched junction bases: 9. The CDR3 has 17 residues. CDR3 in amino acids: CASSSQGLAGLHNEQFF. CDR3 nucleotides: TGTGCCAGCAGTTCACAGGGACTAGCGGGTCTCCACAATGAGCAGTTCTTC.

The gene calls are TRBV15 and TRBJ1-1, with D perhaps matching TRBD1 (6 bases). Germline assignment: CDR1 LNHNV and CDR2 YYDKDF (reference sequence). The CDR3 is made up of 15 amino acids. V gave up 1 base and J gave up 5 bases, with 14 bases separating them. CDR3 loop: CATSRGSGTFTEAFF. The CDR3 region has the DNA TGTGCCACCAGCAGAGGGTCCGGGACATTTACTGAAGCTTTCTTT. Drawing the rest from reference TRBV15 and TRBJ1-1, the complete variable domain is DAMVIQNPRYQVTQFGKPVTLSCSQTLNHNVMYWYQQKSSQAPKLLFHYYDKDFNNEADTPDNFQSRRPNTSFCFLDIRSPGLGDTAMYLCATSRGSGTFTEAFFGQGTRLTVV.

This rearrangement joins TRBV20-1 to TRBJ2-7, with 11 bases that match TRBD1. Germline values: CDR1 DFQATT, CDR2 SNEGSKA (reference sequence). With 3 bases clipped from V and 2 bases from J, the junction kept 3 bases outside the gene matches. The length of the CDR3 is 14 residues. The CDR3 DNA follows: TGCAGTGCTAGGGGGACAGGGGGAACCTACGAGCAGTACTTC. This encodes CSARGTGGTYEQYF.

This clonotype was counted a few times. The chain uses TRBV7-2 and TRBJ2-2; D remains unclear. The V and J ends lost 6 bases and 0 bases respectively, with 11 bases between them. This CDR3 has 15 amino acids. From germline, CDR1 is SGHTA and CDR2 FQGNSA. CDR3 sequence (DNA): TGTGCCAGCAGTTCATTTTCCGCGAACACCGGGGAGCTGTTTTTT. This sequence encodes CASSSFSANTGELFF.

The chain links TRBV28 to TRBJ1-1; D is perhaps TRBD1 (6 bases). The CDR3 spans 14 residues. Trimming left V 3 bases short and J 5 bases short, with 13 bases between. The V gene's germline CDR1 is MDHEN and CDR2 SYDVKM. The CDR3 DNA reads as TGTGCCAGCAGTTTTGCAGGGGCGAAGACTGAAGCTTTCTTT. It translates to CASSFAGAKTEAFF.

This clonotype was found many times. The chain is built from TRBV7-3 and TRBJ2-5; D call uncertain. V was trimmed by 5 bases and J by 5 bases, leaving 6 bases between them. The CDR3 is made up of 11 amino acids. The germline gives CDR1 SGHTA, CDR2 FQGTGA. The CDR3 reads CASSPWETQYF. CDR3 DNA: TGTGCCAGCAGCCCCTGGGAGACCCAGTACTTC.

This clonotype was seen many times. The chain has TRBV10-3 and TRBJ2-3, with a tentative D call TRBD2 (6 bases). Germline CDR1 and CDR2: ENHRY and SYGVKD. Trimming shortened V by 8 bases and J by 2 bases, and 11 bases separated the two germline ends. CDR3 length: 13 amino acids. CDR3 protein: CAILGLDTDTQYF. CDR3 nucleotides: TGTGCCATCTTGGGACTCGACACAGATACGCAGTATTTT.

The chain couples TRBV19 to TRBJ2-1, with TRBD1 identical over 7 bases. Germline CDR1 LNHDA, CDR2 SQIVND (reference sequence). V lost 5 bases and J lost 5; bases outside the gene matches: 9. The CDR3 is 15 amino acids. CDR3 amino acids: CASSPSRGSHNEQFF. CDR3 sequence (DNA): TGTGCCAGTAGTCCCAGCAGGGGGAGCCACAATGAGCAGTTCTTC.

This clonotype was picked up many times. The gene calls are TRBV12-3 or TRBV12-4 and TRBJ2-7, with D hard to call. Trimming left V 1 base short and J 2 bases short, with 6 bases between. This CDR3 is built from 13 residues. The CDR3 here is CASSLDGPYEQYF. DNA of the CDR3: TGTGCCAGCAGTTTAGACGGACCCTACGAGCAGTACTTC.

This clonotype was picked up a small number of times. The rearrangement joins TRBV10-3 to TRBJ1-2, with D hard to call. This CDR3 has 14 amino acids. Germline V gives CDR1 ENHRY, CDR2 SYGVKD. Trimming shortened V by 0 bases and J by 5 bases, and 10 bases separated the two germline ends. The CDR3: CAISESPATYGYTF. CDR3 in DNA: TGTGCCATCAGTGAGTCGCCAGCTACTTATGGCTACACCTTC.

This clonotype was detected a few times. This chain links TRBV7-2 with TRBJ2-7; D is undetermined. V was pared by 1 base and J by 2 bases, with 12 bases between. The CDR3 is made up of 15 amino acids. From germline, CDR1 is SGHTA and CDR2 FQGNSA. In DNA form, the CDR3 reads TGTGCCAGCAGCTTAGAGGCACAGAGCGCCTACGAGCAGTACTTC. Its translation is CASSLEAQSAYEQYF.

This clonotype was found a few times. The V and J genes are TRBV19 and TRBJ2-2, with 9 bases identical to TRBD1. This CDR3 spans 19 amino acids. The germline CDR1 and CDR2 sequences are LNHDA and SQIVND (reference sequence). After removal of 6 bases from V and 0 bases from J, the junction contained 14 bases not matched to a gene. The DNA for the CDR3 is TGTGCCAGTAGCCTGACGGGACAGGGTCAAATTACGAACACCGGGGAGCTGTTTTTT. Protein: CASSLTGQGQITNTGELFF.

The sample holds many counts of this clonotype. V is TRBV10-3 and J is TRBJ2-1, with 9 bases fitting TRBD2. The CDR3 covers 15 residues. From germline, CDR1 is ENHRY and CDR2 SYGVKD. With 4 bases clipped from V and 8 bases from J, the junction kept 9 bases outside the gene matches. In DNA form, the CDR3 reads TGTGCCATCAGTGCGGTTAGCGGGAGCCAGGATGAGCAGTTCTTC. This gives the protein CAISAVSGSQDEQFF.

This clonotype was detected ten times or more. The CDR3 protein is CSVGTSTTSLNEQFF. As DNA, the CDR3 is TGCAGCGTTGGGACTAGCACCACGAGTCTGAATGAGCAGTTCTTC. The rearrangement links TRBV29-1 to TRBJ2-1; 8 positions agree with TRBD2. After removal of 4 bases from V and 7 bases from J, the junction contained 12 bases not matched to a gene. The CDR3 has 15 residues. Germline CDR1 reads SQVTM; CDR2 reads ANQGSEA.

This clonotype was recorded at least ten times. The chain employs TRBV12-3 or TRBV12-4 and TRBJ1-5; no definite D call. The CDR3 runs 14 residues. Deletions cut 6 bases from V and 11 bases from J, with 20 bases between. CDR3 sequence: CASSPRSAKSAQHF. CDR3 DNA: TGTGCCAGCAGCCCTAGGTCGGCGAAATCCGCCCAGCATTTT.

This clonotype was seen a handful of times. This chain joins TRBV3-1 and TRBJ2-5, with D hard to call. V was cut by 5 bases and J by 4 bases, with 14 bases left in between. Looked up from germline, CDR1 is LGHDT and CDR2 is YNNKEL (reference sequence). The CDR3 is made up of 14 amino acids. CDR3 region: CASSTLETPETQYF. In DNA form, the CDR3 reads TGTGCCAGCAGCACCTTGGAGACCCCAGAGACCCAGTACTTC.

Ten or more counts support this clonotype. This sequence joins TRBV4-3 and TRBJ2-5; no clear D. The CDR3 runs to 15 residues. The germline V gene has CDR1 LGHNA and CDR2 YSLEER. Trimming pared 0 bases from V and 7 bases from J, leaving 15 bases between. CDR3 nucleotides: TGCGCCAGCAGCCAAGAAAGGACCACCAGTGGGACCCAGTACTTC. Translating it yields CASSQERTTSGTQYF.